This T cell receptor (beta chain) comes out of a study of response to subunit inactivated influenza vaccine. Study findings and constraints: With each seasonal influenza vaccination, the authors suggested, few new T cells are recruited.

Ten or more counts support this clonotype. Antigen unknown. TCRdb itself ran the RT-PCR reads through MiXCR, one entry per CDR3 protein. The data show some 190,000 distinct CDR3 sequences, 13% to 15% seen once. The CDR3 is 12 residues long. Germline V gene data show CDR1 as SEHNR and CDR2 as FQNEAQ (reference sequence). Trimming removed 1 base at V and 6 bases at J, with 6 bases between. This chain joins TRBV7-9 and TRBJ1-1; no definite D call. Sequences were derived from CD8+ T cells sorted from PBMCs, sampled 5 days after vaccination. The TCR sequence derives from a man aged 50 to 59 who received an inactivated influenza vaccine. The DNA of the CDR3 is TGTGCCAGCAGCTTAGGGGAGGCTGAAGCTTTCTTT. Translation: CASSLGEAEAFF.